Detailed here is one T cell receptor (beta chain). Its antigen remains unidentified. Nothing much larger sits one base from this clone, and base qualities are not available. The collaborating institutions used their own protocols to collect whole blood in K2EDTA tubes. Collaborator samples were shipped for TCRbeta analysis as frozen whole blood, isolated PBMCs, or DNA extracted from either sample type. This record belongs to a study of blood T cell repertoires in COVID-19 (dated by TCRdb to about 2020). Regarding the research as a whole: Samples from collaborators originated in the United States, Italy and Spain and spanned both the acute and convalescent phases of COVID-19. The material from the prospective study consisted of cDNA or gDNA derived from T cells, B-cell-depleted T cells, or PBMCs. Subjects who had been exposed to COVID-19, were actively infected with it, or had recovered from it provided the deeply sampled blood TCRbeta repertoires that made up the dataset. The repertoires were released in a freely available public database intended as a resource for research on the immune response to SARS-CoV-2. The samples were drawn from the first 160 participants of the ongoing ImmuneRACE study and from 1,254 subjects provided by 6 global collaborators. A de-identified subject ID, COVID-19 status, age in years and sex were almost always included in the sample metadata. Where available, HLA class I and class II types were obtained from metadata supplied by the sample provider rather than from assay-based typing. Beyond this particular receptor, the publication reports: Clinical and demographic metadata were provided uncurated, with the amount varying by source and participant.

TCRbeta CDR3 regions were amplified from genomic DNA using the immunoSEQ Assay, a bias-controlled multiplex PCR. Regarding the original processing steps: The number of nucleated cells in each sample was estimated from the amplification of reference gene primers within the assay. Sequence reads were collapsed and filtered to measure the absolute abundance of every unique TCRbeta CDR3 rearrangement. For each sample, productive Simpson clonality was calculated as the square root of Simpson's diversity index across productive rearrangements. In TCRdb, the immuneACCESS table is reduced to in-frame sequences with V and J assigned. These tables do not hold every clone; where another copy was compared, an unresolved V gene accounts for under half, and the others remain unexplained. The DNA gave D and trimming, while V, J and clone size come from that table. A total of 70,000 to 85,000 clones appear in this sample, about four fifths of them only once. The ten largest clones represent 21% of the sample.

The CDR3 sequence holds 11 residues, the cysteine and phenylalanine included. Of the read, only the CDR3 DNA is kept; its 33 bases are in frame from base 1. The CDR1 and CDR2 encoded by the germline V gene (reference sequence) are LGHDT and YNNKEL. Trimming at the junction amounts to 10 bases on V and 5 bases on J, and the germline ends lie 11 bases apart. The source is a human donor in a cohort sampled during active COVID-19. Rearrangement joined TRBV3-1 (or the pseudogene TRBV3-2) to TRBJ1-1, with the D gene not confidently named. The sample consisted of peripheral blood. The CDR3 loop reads CATLRGTEAFF. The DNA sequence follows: TGTGCCACCCTACGAGGGACTGAAGCTTTCTTT.